Below, one T cell receptor (beta chain) is given with its context. Its target is unknown. This record comes from a study of T cells in Graves' hyperthyroidism and ophthalmopathy. Amplified TCR beta CDR3 regions derived from RNA transcripts. Researchers ran a first-round RT-PCR on the TCR CDR3 using the HTBI primer set. TCRdb used MiXCR to reprocess the multiplex PCR reads, holding one entry per CDR3 protein. The data contain 600,000 to 900,000 distinct CDR3 sequences, approximately 16% of them seen just once; the ten biggest clones take up around 7.7%. V lost 4 bases to trimming and J lost 2 bases; unmatched junction nucleotides: 8. The CDR3 spans 17 residues. Germline-derived CDR1 and CDR2 are SEHNR and FQNEAQ (reference sequence). The study defined stable Graves' hyperthyroidism as no ophthalmopathy progression within 18 months. Newly diagnosed hyperthyroidism patients aged 18 to 65 years had disease lasting under 2 months.

Study-wide results and caveats: Appearing also in blood were most of the thyroid clonotypes expanded above 0.001.

The V call is TRBV7-9, the J call TRBJ2-3; 11 bases align to TRBD1. The sequence was obtained from a man between 18 and 35 years old with Graves' hyperthyroidism. The sequencing sample was made of blood. The CDR3 protein is CASSSPRDRGITDTQYF. CDR3 nucleotides: TGTGCCAGCAGCTCGCCCCGGGACAGGGGGATCACAGATACGCAGTATTTT. Together with reference TRBV7-9 and TRBJ2-3, the CDR3 gives the full variable domain: DTGVSQNPRHKITKRGQNVTFRCDPISEHNRLYWYRQTLGQGPEFLTYFQNEAQLEKSRLLSDRFSAERPKGSFSTLEIQRTEQGDSAMYLCASSSPRDRGITDTQYFGPGTRLTVL.